This is a list of T cell receptor beta chains from one sample in a study of blood T cell repertoires in COVID-19. Assay used: immunoSEQ multiplex PCR; TCRdb lists only in-frame clones, some missing. The sample includes more than 40,000 clones, roughly 90% of them seen just once. The sequenced material came from peripheral blood. The receptors come from a man aged 80 or over with acute or convalescent COVID-19. Both conserved end residues are part of each CDR3. Fields, in order: clone size, V gene, J gene, D gene, CDR3 protein, CDR3 DNA. The D gene is left open where the match is weak. The size entry is marked missing in some rows and otherwise reads once, few, many or a size class.

clone size: -; V gene: TRBV29-1; J gene: TRBJ2-7; D gene: -; CDR3 protein: CSVGSGYEQYF; CDR3 DNA: TGCAGCGTAGGGTCAGGGTACGAGCAGTACTTC
clone size: -; V gene: TRBV28; J gene: TRBJ1-2; D gene: -; CDR3 protein: CASREGGRGYTF; CDR3 DNA: TGTGCCAGCAGGGAAGGGGGACGTGGCTACACCTTC
clone size: -; V gene: TRBV15; J gene: TRBJ1-6; D gene: -; CDR3 protein: CATSRAEGNSPLHF; CDR3 DNA: TGTGCCACCAGCAGGGCGGAGGGAAATTCACCCCTCCACTTT
clone size: -; V gene: TRBV6-2/TRBV6-3; J gene: TRBJ2-2; D gene: TRBD2; CDR3 protein: CASSYRLAGDAELFF; CDR3 DNA: TGTGCCAGCAGTTACCGGCTAGCGGGGGACGCGGAGCTGTTTTTT
clone size: -; V gene: TRBV11-2; J gene: TRBJ2-7; D gene: TRBD2; CDR3 protein: CASSLERGISYEQYF; CDR3 DNA: TGTGCCAGCAGCTTAGAGCGGGGGATCTCCTACGAGCAGTACTTC
clone size: -; V gene: TRBV2; J gene: TRBJ1-6; D gene: -; CDR3 protein: CASRDRLAPLHF; CDR3 DNA: TGTGCCAGCAGGGACAGATTGGCACCCCTCCACTTT
clone size: -; V gene: TRBV28; J gene: TRBJ1-5; D gene: -; CDR3 protein: CASTPHGGFSNQPQHF; CDR3 DNA: TGTGCCAGCACCCCCCATGGCGGATTTAGCAATCAGCCCCAGCATTTT
clone size: -; V gene: TRBV24-1; J gene: TRBJ2-3; D gene: TRBD1; CDR3 protein: CATSVGTGGRNTDTQYF; CDR3 DNA: TGTGCCACCAGTGTCGGGACAGGGGGCAGGAACACAGATACGCAGTATTTT
clone size: -; V gene: TRBV2; J gene: TRBJ1-1; D gene: -; CDR3 protein: CATGLGRATEAFF; CDR3 DNA: TGTGCCACCGGATTGGGCAGGGCCACTGAAGCTTTCTTT
clone size: once; V gene: TRBV11-3; J gene: TRBJ2-2; D gene: -; CDR3 protein: CASSPSRVSTGELFF; CDR3 DNA: TGTGCCAGCAGCCCGAGCAGGGTGTCCACCGGGGAGCTGTTTTTT
clone size: -; V gene: TRBV5-1; J gene: TRBJ1-3; D gene: -; CDR3 protein: CASSLAGTGNTIYF; CDR3 DNA: TGCGCCAGCAGCTTGGCAGGGACTGGAAACACCATATATTTT
clone size: -; V gene: TRBV4-1; J gene: TRBJ2-1; D gene: -; CDR3 protein: CASSQDPQGLKDEQFF; CDR3 DNA: TGCGCCAGCAGCCAAGATCCCCAGGGGCTCAAGGATGAGCAGTTCTTC
clone size: -; V gene: TRBV10-3; J gene: TRBJ1-1; D gene: TRBD1; CDR3 protein: CAISESDRVAFF; CDR3 DNA: TGTGCCATCAGTGAGTCCGACAGGGTTGCTTTCTTT
clone size: -; V gene: TRBV2; J gene: TRBJ1-1; D gene: -; CDR3 protein: CASSETGGYREAFF; CDR3 DNA: TGTGCCAGCAGTGAGACCGGGGGTTACCGTGAAGCTTTCTTT
clone size: -; V gene: TRBV6-5; J gene: TRBJ2-5; D gene: -; CDR3 protein: CASSYSEETQYF; CDR3 DNA: TGTGCCAGCAGTTACAGCGAAGAGACCCAGTACTTC
clone size: -; V gene: TRBV2; J gene: TRBJ2-6; D gene: -; CDR3 protein: CASLRDTFNSGANVLTF; CDR3 DNA: TGTGCCAGCCTACGGGACACCTTTAACTCTGGGGCCAACGTCCTGACTTTC
clone size: -; V gene: TRBV25-1; J gene: TRBJ1-4; D gene: -; CDR3 protein: CASREHRGEKLFF; CDR3 DNA: TGTGCCAGCAGGGAGCACCGGGGGGAAAAACTGTTTTTT
clone size: once; V gene: TRBV27; J gene: TRBJ1-1; D gene: TRBD1; CDR3 protein: CASSDQGAHTEAFF; CDR3 DNA: TGTGCCAGCAGCGACCAGGGGGCCCACACTGAAGCTTTCTTT
clone size: -; V gene: TRBV10-3; J gene: TRBJ2-3; D gene: TRBD1; CDR3 protein: CAISLTGFGPDTQYF; CDR3 DNA: TGTGCCATCAGTTTGACAGGGTTTGGGCCAGATACGCAGTATTTT
clone size: -; V gene: TRBV6-5; J gene: TRBJ2-2; D gene: -; CDR3 protein: CASSSTNTGELFF; CDR3 DNA: TGTGCCAGCAGTAGCACGAACACCGGGGAGCTGTTTTTT
clone size: -; V gene: TRBV9; J gene: TRBJ1-4; D gene: -; CDR3 protein: CASSARGLEGEKLFF; CDR3 DNA: TGTGCCAGCAGCGCGAGGGGGTTGGAAGGTGAAAAACTGTTTTTT
clone size: -; V gene: TRBV19; J gene: TRBJ1-6; D gene: TRBD1; CDR3 protein: CASTRDRGQSPLHF; CDR3 DNA: TGTGCCAGTACCAGGGACAGGGGGCAATCACCCCTCCACTTT
clone size: -; V gene: TRBV5-1; J gene: TRBJ1-1; D gene: -; CDR3 protein: CASSLLDNMNTEAFF; CDR3 DNA: TGCGCCAGCAGCTTGTTGGACAATATGAACACTGAAGCTTTCTTT
clone size: -; V gene: TRBV7-2; J gene: TRBJ2-1; D gene: -; CDR3 protein: CASRPRQGLLGEQFF; CDR3 DNA: TGTGCCAGCAGACCCCGACAGGGACTCCTTGGGGAGCAGTTCTTC
clone size: -; V gene: TRBV10-3; J gene: TRBJ1-2; D gene: -; CDR3 protein: CAISEAPQGTGGYTF; CDR3 DNA: TGTGCCATCAGTGAGGCACCCCAGGGAACTGGCGGCTACACCTTC
clone size: -; V gene: TRBV7-8; J gene: TRBJ1-2; D gene: -; CDR3 protein: CASSSWTDYGYTF; CDR3 DNA: TGTGCCAGCAGCTCCTGGACAGACTATGGCTACACCTTC
clone size: -; V gene: TRBV5-1; J gene: TRBJ1-1; D gene: TRBD1; CDR3 protein: CASSSDYTGGTEAFF; CDR3 DNA: TGCGCCAGCAGCTCGGACTACACAGGGGGCACTGAAGCTTTCTTT
clone size: -; V gene: TRBV5-1; J gene: TRBJ2-2; D gene: TRBD1; CDR3 protein: CASRQGATGELFF; CDR3 DNA: TGCGCCAGCAGGCAGGGGGCCACCGGGGAGCTGTTTTTT
clone size: -; V gene: TRBV15; J gene: TRBJ2-3; D gene: -; CDR3 protein: CATSRDPSGSTDTQYF; CDR3 DNA: TGTGCCACCAGCAGAGATCCGAGCGGAAGCACAGATACGCAGTATTTT
clone size: -; V gene: TRBV5-1; J gene: TRBJ1-2; D gene: TRBD1; CDR3 protein: CASSLVGTGNYGYTF; CDR3 DNA: TGCGCCAGCAGCTTGGTAGGGACAGGGAACTATGGCTACACCTTC
clone size: once; V gene: TRBV6-1; J gene: TRBJ1-1; D gene: TRBD1; CDR3 protein: CASSEQGARRGGEAFF; CDR3 DNA: TGTGCCAGCAGTGAACAGGGGGCGCGGCGGGGTGGTGAAGCTTTCTTT
clone size: -; V gene: TRBV14; J gene: TRBJ1-6; D gene: TRBD1; CDR3 protein: CASSLRDRGRSPLHF; CDR3 DNA: TGTGCCAGCAGCCTCCGGGACAGGGGACGATCACCCCTCCACTTT
clone size: -; V gene: TRBV11-3; J gene: TRBJ2-5; D gene: -; CDR3 protein: CASSLGWRAGAGETQYF; CDR3 DNA: TGTGCCAGCAGCTTAGGCTGGCGGGCAGGGGCAGGAGAGACCCAGTACTTC
clone size: -; V gene: TRBV7-9; J gene: TRBJ2-2; D gene: -; CDR3 protein: CASSPVLGELFF; CDR3 DNA: TGTGCCAGCAGCCCCGTCCTGGGGGAGCTGTTTTTT
clone size: -; V gene: TRBV5-1; J gene: TRBJ1-3; D gene: -; CDR3 protein: CASSLVSSGNTIYF; CDR3 DNA: TGCGCCAGCAGCTTGGTCAGCTCTGGAAACACCATATATTTT
clone size: -; V gene: TRBV24-1; J gene: TRBJ2-1; D gene: -; CDR3 protein: CATSDPRQDGINEQFF; CDR3 DNA: TGTGCCACCAGTGATCCCCGACAGGACGGAATCAATGAGCAGTTCTTC
clone size: -; V gene: TRBV11-2; J gene: TRBJ2-3; D gene: TRBD2; CDR3 protein: CASQPTLAGGITDTQYF; CDR3 DNA: TGTGCCAGCCAACCCACCTTAGCGGGGGGGATCACAGATACGCAGTATTTT
clone size: once; V gene: TRBV27; J gene: TRBJ1-1; D gene: -; CDR3 protein: CASSPYQNRRTEAFF; CDR3 DNA: TGTGCCAGCAGTCCCTACCAAAACAGAAGGACTGAAGCTTTCTTT
clone size: once; V gene: TRBV20-1; J gene: TRBJ2-7; D gene: -; CDR3 protein: CSAGQSYEQYF; CDR3 DNA: TGCAGTGCCGGACAGAGCTACGAGCAGTACTTC
clone size: -; V gene: TRBV7-2; J gene: TRBJ2-5; D gene: -; CDR3 protein: CASSPGVQTQYF; CDR3 DNA: TGTGCCAGCAGCCCAGGGGTTCAGACCCAGTACTTC
clone size: -; V gene: TRBV5-5; J gene: TRBJ1-1; D gene: -; CDR3 protein: CASSPAAGPLEAFF; CDR3 DNA: TGTGCCAGCAGCCCCGCCGCAGGGCCCCTTGAAGCTTTCTTT
clone size: -; V gene: TRBV5-5; J gene: TRBJ2-2; D gene: TRBD1; CDR3 protein: CASSLGTGVNTGELFF; CDR3 DNA: TGTGCCAGCAGCTTGGGGACAGGGGTGAACACCGGGGAGCTGTTTTTT
clone size: -; V gene: TRBV5-1; J gene: TRBJ2-1; D gene: TRBD2; CDR3 protein: CASSLRTSNEQFF; CDR3 DNA: TGCGCCAGCAGCTTGAGGACTAGCAATGAGCAGTTCTTC
clone size: -; V gene: TRBV19; J gene: TRBJ2-1; D gene: -; CDR3 protein: CASSPSGTPVNEQFF; CDR3 DNA: TGTGCCAGTAGTCCATCGGGTACTCCTGTCAATGAGCAGTTCTTC
clone size: -; V gene: TRBV27; J gene: TRBJ2-5; D gene: TRBD2; CDR3 protein: CASSPRRGGIETQYF; CDR3 DNA: TGTGCCAGCAGTCCCAGACGGGGGGGCATCGAGACCCAGTACTTC
clone size: once; V gene: TRBV5-1; J gene: TRBJ2-3; D gene: TRBD1; CDR3 protein: CASSSTGGDTQYF; CDR3 DNA: TGCGCCAGCAGCTCAACAGGGGGAGATACGCAGTATTTT
clone size: -; V gene: TRBV9; J gene: TRBJ1-2; D gene: -; CDR3 protein: CASSVAGTPRDYGYTF; CDR3 DNA: TGTGCCAGCAGCGTAGCTGGGACACCCCGGGACTATGGCTACACCTTC
clone size: once; V gene: TRBV4-1; J gene: TRBJ2-1; D gene: TRBD1; CDR3 protein: CASSQEPGQLIYNEQFF; CDR3 DNA: TGCGCCAGCAGCCAAGAACCGGGACAGCTGATCTACAATGAGCAGTTCTTC
clone size: -; V gene: TRBV2; J gene: TRBJ1-2; D gene: -; CDR3 protein: CASSPQGLAGYTF; CDR3 DNA: TGTGCCAGCAGTCCTCAGGGACTCGCTGGCTACACCTTC
clone size: -; V gene: TRBV19; J gene: TRBJ2-1; D gene: TRBD1; CDR3 protein: CASSIGETGETYNEQFF; CDR3 DNA: TGTGCCAGTAGTATAGGTGAGACAGGGGAGACCTACAATGAGCAGTTCTTC
clone size: -; V gene: TRBV27; J gene: TRBJ2-6; D gene: -; CDR3 protein: CASSRDIESGANVLTF; CDR3 DNA: TGTGCCAGCAGTCGGGACATAGAATCTGGGGCCAACGTCCTGACTTTC
clone size: -; V gene: TRBV7-9; J gene: TRBJ1-5; D gene: -; CDR3 protein: CASSLDRQPQHF; CDR3 DNA: TGTGCCAGCAGCTTAGACAGGCAGCCCCAGCATTTT
clone size: -; V gene: TRBV6-5; J gene: TRBJ2-1; D gene: TRBD1; CDR3 protein: CASRRGTGTFTEQFF; CDR3 DNA: TGTGCCAGCAGACGGGGGACAGGGACTTTCACTGAGCAGTTCTTC
clone size: -; V gene: TRBV9; J gene: TRBJ1-3; D gene: -; CDR3 protein: CASSVGEISGNTIYF; CDR3 DNA: TGTGCCAGCAGCGTAGGGGAGATCTCTGGAAACACCATATATTTT
clone size: -; V gene: TRBV7-2; J gene: TRBJ2-5; D gene: TRBD2; CDR3 protein: CASSSSGGGAWIETQYF; CDR3 DNA: TGTGCCAGCAGCTCAAGTGGCGGGGGGGCCTGGATAGAGACCCAGTACTTC
clone size: -; V gene: TRBV7-2; J gene: TRBJ2-1; D gene: -; CDR3 protein: CASSSPGPPGEQFF; CDR3 DNA: TGTGCCAGCAGCTCACCTGGGCCCCCCGGTGAGCAGTTCTTC
clone size: -; V gene: TRBV10-3; J gene: TRBJ2-3; D gene: -; CDR3 protein: CAISETPRQGTKADTQYF; CDR3 DNA: TGTGCCATCAGTGAGACCCCCCGACAGGGGACTAAGGCAGATACGCAGTATTTT
clone size: -; V gene: TRBV5-4; J gene: TRBJ1-2; D gene: -; CDR3 protein: CASSLGEANYGYTF; CDR3 DNA: TGTGCCAGCAGCTTGGGTGAGGCGAACTATGGCTACACCTTC
clone size: -; V gene: TRBV29-1; J gene: TRBJ1-2; D gene: TRBD1; CDR3 protein: CSVDLTGDGGYTF; CDR3 DNA: TGCAGCGTTGATTTGACAGGGGATGGCGGCTACACCTTC
clone size: -; V gene: TRBV5-5; J gene: TRBJ1-2; D gene: TRBD1; CDR3 protein: CASSLGGQLYGYTF; CDR3 DNA: TGTGCCAGCAGCTTGGGGGGACAGCTCTATGGCTACACCTTC